This TCR beta chain appears in the sequencing data of a study of OX40 agonist ivuxolimab in advanced cancers. Profiled with immunoSEQ multiplex PCR; TCRdb holds only in-frame clones, not every one. The sample has approximately 76,000 clones, 65% to 90% seen once. The length of the CDR3 is 15 residues. V shed 5 bases and J shed 1 base, with 13 bases lying between them. The germline V gene encodes CDR1 SGHRS and CDR2 YFSETQ. The sequence was obtained from an adult with an advanced solid tumor such as melanoma, head and neck, liver or kidney cancer. This sequence joins TRBV5-1 and TRBJ2-1, with D possibly called TRBD1 or TRBD2 (5 bases each). The specimen was CD4+ or CD8+ T cells sorted from blood, collected in a trial of the OX40 agonist ivuxolimab. The CDR3 protein is CASRSDWGSYNEQFF. CDR3 DNA sequence: TGCGCCAGCAGGTCTGACTGGGGGTCCTACAATGAGCAGTTCTTC.